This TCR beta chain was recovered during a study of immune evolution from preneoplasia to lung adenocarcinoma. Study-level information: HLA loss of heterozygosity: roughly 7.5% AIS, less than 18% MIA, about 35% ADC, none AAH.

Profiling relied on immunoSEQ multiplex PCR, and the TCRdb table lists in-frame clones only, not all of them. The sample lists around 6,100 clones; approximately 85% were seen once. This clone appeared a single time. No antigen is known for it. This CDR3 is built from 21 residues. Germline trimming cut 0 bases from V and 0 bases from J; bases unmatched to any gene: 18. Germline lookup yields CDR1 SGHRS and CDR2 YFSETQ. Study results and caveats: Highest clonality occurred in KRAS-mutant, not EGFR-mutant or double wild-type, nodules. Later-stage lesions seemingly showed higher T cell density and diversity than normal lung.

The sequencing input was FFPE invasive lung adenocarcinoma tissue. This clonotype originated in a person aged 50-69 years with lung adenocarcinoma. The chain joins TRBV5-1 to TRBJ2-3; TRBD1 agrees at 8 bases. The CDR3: CASSLVFGTGDSASSTDTQYF. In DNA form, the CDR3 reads TGCGCCAGCAGCTTGGTTTTCGGGACAGGAGATTCGGCTTCAAGCACAGATACGCAGTATTTT.